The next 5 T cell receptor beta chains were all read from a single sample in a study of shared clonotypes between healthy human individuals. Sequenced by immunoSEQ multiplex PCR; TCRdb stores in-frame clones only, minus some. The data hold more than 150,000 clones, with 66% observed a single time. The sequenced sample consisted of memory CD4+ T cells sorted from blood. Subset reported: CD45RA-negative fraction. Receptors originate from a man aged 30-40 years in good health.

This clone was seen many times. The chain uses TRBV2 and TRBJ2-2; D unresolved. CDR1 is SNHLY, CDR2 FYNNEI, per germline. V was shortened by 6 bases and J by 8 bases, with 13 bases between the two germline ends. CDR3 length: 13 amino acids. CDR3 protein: CASRNAAIGELFF. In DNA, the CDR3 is TGTGCCAGCAGGAACGCGGCGATTGGGGAGCTGTTTTTT.

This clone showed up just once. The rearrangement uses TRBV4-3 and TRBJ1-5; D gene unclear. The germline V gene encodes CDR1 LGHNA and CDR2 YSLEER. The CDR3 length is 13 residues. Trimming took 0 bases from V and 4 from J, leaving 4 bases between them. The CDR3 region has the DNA TGCGCCAGCAGCCAAGACTGGAATCAGCCCCAGCATTTT. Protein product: CASSQDWNQPQHF.

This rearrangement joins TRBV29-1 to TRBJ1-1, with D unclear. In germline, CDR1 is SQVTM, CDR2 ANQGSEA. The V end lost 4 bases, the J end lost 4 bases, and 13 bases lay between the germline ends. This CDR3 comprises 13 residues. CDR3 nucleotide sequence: TGCAGCGTTGCCTCGTTGGGTGGCACTGAAGCTTTCTTT. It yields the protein CSVASLGGTEAFF.

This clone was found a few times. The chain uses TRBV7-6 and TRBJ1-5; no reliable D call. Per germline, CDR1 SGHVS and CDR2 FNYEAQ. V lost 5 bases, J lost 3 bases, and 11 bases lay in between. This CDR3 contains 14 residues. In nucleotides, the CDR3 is TGTGCCAGCAGCCCAACAGCGTACAATCAGCCCCAGCATTTT. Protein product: CASSPTAYNQPQHF.

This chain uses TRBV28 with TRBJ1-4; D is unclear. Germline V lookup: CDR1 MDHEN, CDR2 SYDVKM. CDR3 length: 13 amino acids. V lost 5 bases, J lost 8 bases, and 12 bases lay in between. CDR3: CASSLHGREKLFF. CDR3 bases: TGTGCCAGCAGTCTCCATGGGCGGGAAAAACTGTTTTTT.